This entry lists 2 T cell receptor beta chains sequenced from one sample in a study of cytomegalovirus exposure and HLA in healthy donors. This PCR relied on a set of 60 Vbeta primers and 13 Jbeta primers. Sequencing used immunoSEQ multiplex PCR; TCRdb keeps in-frame clones, though not all of them. This listing includes 150,000 to 200,000 clones. Sample: PBMCs. These receptors were obtained from a woman younger than 35 in good health and CMV-seropositive.

The genes are TRBV30 and TRBJ1-5; maybe TRBD1 (6 bases). Germline CDR1 is GTSNPN and CDR2 is SVGIG (reference sequence). The germline V and J ends were trimmed by 5 bases and 4 bases, with 15 bases remaining between them. The CDR3 is 14 residues long. CDR3 in amino acids: CAWGEGGPNQPQHF. The CDR3 DNA sequence: TGTGCCTGGGGGGAGGGGGGCCCTAATCAGCCCCAGCATTTT. The full variable domain, completed using reference TRBV30 and TRBJ1-5, is SQTIHQWPATLVQPVGSPLSLECTVEGTSNPNLYWYRQAAGRGLQLLFYSVGIGQISSEVPQNLSASRPQDRQFILSSKKLLLSDSGFYLCAWGEGGPNQPQHFGDGTRLSIL.

Here the CDR3 DNA reads TGTGCCAGCAGCCTCGGACAGGGATGGGTTGAAGCTTTCTTT. Amino acid sequence: CASSLGQGWVEAFF. This chain joins TRBV7-9 and TRBJ1-1, with TRBD1 matching over 8 bases. With 5 bases clipped from V and 7 bases from J, the junction kept 9 bases outside the gene matches. CDR3 size: 14 residues. Germline values: CDR1 SEHNR, CDR2 FQNEAQ (reference sequence).